A selection of T cell receptor beta chains follows, all from one sample in a study of OX40 agonist ivuxolimab in advanced cancers. Repertoires were generated with immunoSEQ multiplex PCR, while TCRdb's copy carries only in-frame clones and drops some. The repertoire holds around 72,000 clones, with 80% to 90% as singletons. The sample here was CD4+ or CD8+ T cells sorted from blood, taken in a trial of the OX40 agonist ivuxolimab. The source is an adult with an advanced solid tumor such as melanoma, head and neck, liver or kidney cancer. The CDR3 runs from the conserved cysteine through the conserved F or W. Each record gives: V gene, CDR3 length, CDR3 protein.

TRBV4-1 | 17 | CASSPLGLAGGKDTQYF
TRBV7-9 | 13 | CASSLALREKLFF
TRBV10-3 | 15 | CAISESTGQVGKQYF
TRBV5-6 | 14 | CASSLFGNTYIQYF
TRBV2 | 15 | CASGGGTQGINEQYF
TRBV9 | 15 | CASSVLAGYDNEQFF
TRBV11-2 | 13 | CASSEQSNSPLHF
TRBV7-9 | 15 | CASSSGLAGGNEQFF
TRBV11-2 | 14 | CASSPNIVADTQYF
TRBV5-1 | 14 | CASRRDATNEKLFF
TRBV10-3 | 15 | CAISESNRGNNEQFF
TRBV25-1 | 18 | CASSAGTSGRVGANVLTF
TRBV5-4 | 14 | CASSSLSSTDTQYF
TRBV5-1 | 16 | CASHRGSYLTNTEAFF
TRBV19 | 16 | CASSMTGTALGEKLFF
TRBV12-1 | 16 | CASTPPRDSSKLEQFF
TRBV2 | 13 | CASRQGGDSGYTF
TRBV9 | 15 | CASSVRGDLEGELFF
TRBV6-1 | 11 | CASSEQGQQYF
TRBV5-4 | 14 | CASSLAGAGDTQYF
TRBV7-9 | 15 | CASSLEGGGNQPQHF
TRBV18 | 14 | CASSPGLAGDEQYF
TRBV7-2 | 14 | CASSPGQKNQPQHF
TRBV6-1 | 14 | CASRLAGDPYEQYF
TRBV4-1 | 14 | CASSQNRGLYGYTF
TRBV10-3 | 14 | CAISDRGLDQPQHF